Sequencing of this T cell receptor (beta chain) was carried out in a study of CD8+CD57+ T cells in acquired aplastic anemia. The wider study: Isolated CD4+ and CD8+ cells, once sorted, yielded DNA averaging approximately 3 ug.

The study's findings and limits: There were some 30 CD8+ CDR3 sequences that occurred in both patients and controls. Between patients and controls, CD8+ Simpson's diversity did not vary significantly.

The CDR3 is made up of 11 amino acids. Trimming removed 2 bases at V and 7 bases at J, with 3 bases between. Germline CDR1 SNHLY, CDR2 FYNNEI. TCR beta VDJ and CDR3 were profiled, and genomic DNA was the template. From the reads, TCRdb called clonotypes with MiXCR, one entry per CDR3 protein. The sample includes around 64,000 distinct CDR3 sequences, less than 65% of them seen just once. Notes on this clonotype: Its antigen is not known.

The specimen was sorted CD4+, CD8+, or CD8+CD57+ T cells (not recorded which) from PBMCs. The clonotype was recovered from a human donor in good health, serving as a control. J is TRBJ2-1 and V is TRBV2; D is undetermined. This CDR3 reads CASSEKNEQFF. The CDR3 region has the DNA TGTGCCAGCAGTGAAAAGAATGAGCAGTTCTTC.